The entry below describes one T cell receptor (beta chain). Antigen: not known. Each donor was nominally healthy when sampled (though unrecorded immune exposures were likely). The PCR had 60 Vbeta and 13 Jbeta primers. Clones were read by immunoSEQ multiplex PCR, and TCRdb kept only the in-frame ones, dropping some. The table records about 180,000 clones, about four fifths of them present only once. The sample comes from a study of cytomegalovirus exposure and HLA in healthy donors. At the level of the study: Some 200 million T cells yielded 120 million or so unique TCR beta sequences, as an earlier analysis found. Findings and caveats of the study: A later analysis, which compared TCR beta chains of equal frequency, found the HLA-associated ones more clonally expanded.

This CDR3 is 13 amino acids long. CDR1 is SGDLS and CDR2 is YYNGEE in the germline V gene. With 4 bases clipped from V and 10 bases from J, the junction kept 7 bases outside the gene matches. This sequence was found in a young man in good health and CMV-seropositive. The sample taken for sequencing was PBMCs. The chain uses TRBV9 and TRBJ2-1; 8 bases are shared with TRBD2. The CDR3 here is CASSIGGGGEQFF. DNA for the CDR3: TGTGCCAGCAGCATCGGGGGGGGAGGCGAGCAGTTCTTC.